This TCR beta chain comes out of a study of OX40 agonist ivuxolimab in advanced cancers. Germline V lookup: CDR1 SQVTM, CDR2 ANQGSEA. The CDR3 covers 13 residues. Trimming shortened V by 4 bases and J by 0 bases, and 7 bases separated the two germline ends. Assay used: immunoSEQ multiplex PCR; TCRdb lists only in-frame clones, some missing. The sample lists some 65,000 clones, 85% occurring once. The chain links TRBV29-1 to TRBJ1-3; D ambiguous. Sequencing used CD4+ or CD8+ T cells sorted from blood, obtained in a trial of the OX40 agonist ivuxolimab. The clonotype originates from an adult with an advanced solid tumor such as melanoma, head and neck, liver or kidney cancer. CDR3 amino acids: CSVASLSGNTIYF. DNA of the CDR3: TGCAGCGTTGCCAGCCTCTCTGGAAACACCATATATTTT. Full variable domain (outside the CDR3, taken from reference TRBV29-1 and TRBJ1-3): SAVISQKPSRDICQRGTSLTIQCQVDSQVTMMFWYRQQPGQSLTLIATANQGSEATYESGFVIDKFPISRPNLTFSTLTVSNMSPEDSSIYLCSVASLSGNTIYFGEGSWLTVV.